This T cell receptor beta chain was recovered during a study of blood T cell repertoires in COVID-19. This table comes from immunoSEQ multiplex PCR, and its TCRdb copy is limited to in-frame clones, with some not included. The sample shows tens of thousands of clones, approximately 81% of them seen only once. The germline gives CDR1 SEHNR, CDR2 FQNEAQ (reference sequence). This CDR3 is 17 amino acids long. J lost 3 bases, V lost 4 bases, and 7 bases had no gene match. V gene TRBV7-9 combines with J gene TRBJ2-2, with 11 bases fitting TRBD1. Material for sequencing was peripheral blood. This TCR derives from a woman of 80 years or more with COVID-19, enrolled during active disease. The chain's CDR3 is CASSSTRDRGYTGELFF. The DNA for the CDR3 is TGTGCCAGCAGCTCCACCCGGGACAGGGGGTACACCGGGGAGCTGTTTTTT.